A single sample is the source of the 17 T cell receptor beta chains below, sequenced in a study of T cell responses to AZD1222 COVID-19 vaccine. This table comes from immunoSEQ multiplex PCR, and its TCRdb copy is limited to in-frame clones, with some not included. This table has approximately 180,000 clones, 75% to 90% appearing once. Sequencing used peripheral blood, obtained on day 0 of AZD1222 vaccination. The receptor source for this set is an adult in good health.

The chain recombines TRBV4-3 with TRBJ1-1; 7 bases map to TRBD1. V lost 3 bases, J lost 0 bases, and 7 bases stayed unmatched. CDR3 length: 16 amino acids. CDR1 LGHNA and CDR2 YSLEER come from the germline V gene. The CDR3 sequence is CASSHILGQMNTEAFF. CDR3 nucleotide sequence: TGCGCCAGCAGCCATATACTGGGACAGATGAACACTGAAGCTTTCTTT.

The gene calls are TRBV20-1 and TRBJ2-7; the match to TRBD1 covers 7 bases. The CDR3 contains 16 residues. V dropped 3 bases and J dropped 0; count of bases not matched to a gene: 11. Germline V lookup: CDR1 DFQATT, CDR2 SNEGSKA (reference sequence). The chain's CDR3 is CSASSTGQKSSYEQYF. The CDR3 DNA sequence: TGCAGTGCTAGTTCGACGGGACAGAAGAGCTCCTACGAGCAGTACTTC.

V usage is TRBV6-1 and J usage is TRBJ1-2, with D possibly matching TRBD1 (6 bases). The V gene lost 2 bases and the J gene lost 2 bases, with 15 bases spanning the gap. The CDR3 totals 16 residues. Germline CDR1 and CDR2: MNHNS and SASEGT. The CDR3 bases are TGTGCCAGCAGTGAATTTCATGGGGGCCTAAACTATGGCTACACCTTC. This gives the protein CASSEFHGGLNYGYTF.

The chain joins TRBV20-1 to TRBJ1-2; D remains unclear. CDR1 and CDR2 (germline): DFQATT, SNEGSKA (reference sequence). With 0 bases removed from V and 14 bases from J, the gap between germline ends came to 13 bases. The length of the CDR3 is 11 residues. The CDR3 region is CSARDPHLGTF. CDR3 in DNA: TGCAGTGCTAGAGACCCCCATCTGGGAACCTTC.

This clone has a handful of counts. The CDR3 here is CASRPRGGASYEQYF. CDR3 nucleotides: TGTGCCAGCAGACCCAGGGGGGGGGCCTCCTACGAGCAGTACTTC. The V gene is TRBV7-2, the J gene TRBJ2-7; D may correspond to TRBD1 or TRBD2 (7 bases each). The germline V and J ends were trimmed by 6 bases and 0 bases, with 15 bases remaining between them. CDR3 size: 15 residues. Germline V gives CDR1 SGHTA, CDR2 FQGNSA.

V gene TRBV2 combines with J gene TRBJ2-7, with 8 nucleotides matching TRBD2. J gave up 6 bases and V 3 bases, and 25 bases lay outside the gene matches. From germline, CDR1 is SNHLY and CDR2 FYNNEI. The CDR3 loop spans 20 amino acids. CDR3 in DNA: TGTGCCAGCAGTGAGGGGCCCGTGCTACAAAAGCGGGAGCCCTATCCCGAGCAGTACTTC. Its translation: CASSEGPVLQKREPYPEQYF.

The chain carries TRBV28 and TRBJ2-3; D is uncertain. CDR3 size: 13 residues. Germline loops: CDR1 MDHEN, CDR2 SYDVKM. V was pared by 2 bases and J by 1 base, with 4 bases between. The DNA for the CDR3 is TGTGCCAGCAGTTTACAGGGCACAGATACGCAGTATTTT. This gives the protein CASSLQGTDTQYF.

The chain couples TRBV6-4 to TRBJ1-3, with D unclear. The CDR3 loop spans 15 amino acids. Germline CDR1 is MRHNA and CDR2 is SNTAGT. The V gene lost 8 bases and the J gene lost 0 bases, with 14 bases spanning the gap. DNA of the CDR3: TGTGCCAGCTGCCTCCGACGCCGCTCTGGAAACACCATATATTTT. Residues: CASCLRRRSGNTIYF.

This chain uses TRBV6-5 with TRBJ1-2, with TRBD1 matching over 7 bases. The CDR3 covers 13 residues. Germline CDR1 is MNHEY and CDR2 is SVGAGI. Trimming removed 5 bases from V and 3 bases from J; junction bases left unmatched: 3. DNA of the CDR3: TGTGCCAGCAGTCTGGGACAGTACTATGGCTACACCTTC. Encoded protein: CASSLGQYYGYTF.

As regards this clone: Other DNA sequences in this sample translate to the same CDR3. V is TRBV18 and J is TRBJ1-5; D might be TRBD1 (5 bases). CDR3 size: 13 residues. Trimming took off 3 bases at V and 5 bases at J, with 8 bases between the two ends. Germline V gene data show CDR1 as KGHSH and CDR2 as LQKENI. The DNA of the CDR3 is TGTGCCAGCTCACCGGGGCGCGATCAGCCCCAGCATTTT. Residues: CASSPGRDQPQHF.

The chain uses TRBV5-4 and TRBJ2-1, with 7 bases fitting TRBD1. Trimming at V came to 3 bases and at J to 5 bases, leaving 8 bases not matched to a gene. The CDR3 runs to 15 residues. CDR1 and CDR2 from the germline V gene are SGHNT and YYREEE (reference sequence). The CDR3 loop reads CASSSPGQRDNEQFF. CDR3 in DNA: TGTGCCAGCAGCTCCCCGGGACAGCGAGACAATGAGCAGTTCTTC.

V gene TRBV30 combines with J gene TRBJ1-1; the D is unclear. Germline values: CDR1 GTSNPN, CDR2 SVGIG (reference sequence). CDR3 length: 15 amino acids. Trimming cost V 3 bases and J 4 bases, with 18 bases left between them. The CDR3: CAWSRQTVVGTEAFF. The CDR3 DNA is TGTGCCTGGAGCCGCCAAACAGTTGTTGGCACTGAAGCTTTCTTT.

The rearrangement joins TRBV7-9 to TRBJ2-2; possibly TRBD2 for D (5 bases). This CDR3 comprises 14 residues. In germline, CDR1 is SEHNR, CDR2 FQNEAQ (reference sequence). V was pared by 0 bases and J by 6 bases, with 8 bases between. The CDR3 spells CASSLAGVAGELFF. The CDR3, as DNA: TGTGCCAGCAGCTTAGCGGGAGTAGCCGGGGAGCTGTTTTTT.

This clone was detected only once. The junction departs from germline at one end; a sequencing error may be responsible. V gene TRBV3-1 (or the pseudogene TRBV3-2) combines with J gene TRBJ2-5; TRBD2 agrees at 9 bases. The germline V gene has CDR1 LGHDT and CDR2 YNNKEL (reference sequence). CDR3 length: 13 residues. The CDR3 DNA reads as TGTGCCAGCAGCCTACAGGGACTAGCCTCGTGGGACTTC. Translating it yields CASSLQGLASWDF.

The chain employs TRBV3-1 (or the pseudogene TRBV3-2) and TRBJ2-2; no reliable D call. The CDR3 loop spans 14 amino acids. The V and J ends lost 1 base and 3 bases respectively, with 6 bases between them. CDR1 LGHDT and CDR2 YNNKEL come from the germline V gene (reference sequence). CDR3 DNA: TGTGCCAGCAGCCAAGTCGTCGACACCGGGGAGCTGTTTTTT. This gives the protein CASSQVVDTGELFF.

The gene calls are TRBV18 and TRBJ1-5; D gene ambiguous. Trimming shortened V by 3 bases and J by 5 bases, and 14 bases separated the two germline ends. The length of the CDR3 is 15 residues. Germline V CDR1 and CDR2: KGHSH, LQKENI. The chain's CDR3 is CASSPPNLRDQPQHF. In nucleotides, the CDR3 is TGTGCCAGCTCACCTCCGAACTTGAGGGATCAGCCCCAGCATTTT.

The rearrangement links TRBV4-2 to TRBJ1-3; no firm D call. V gave up 0 bases and J gave up 0 bases, with 12 bases separating them. CDR1 and CDR2 (germline): LGHNA, YNFKEQ. CDR3 length: 17 amino acids. CDR3 sequence: CASSQDIVGISGNTIYF. The CDR3 nucleotides read TGTGCCAGCAGCCAAGATATCGTTGGGATCTCTGGAAACACCATATATTTT.